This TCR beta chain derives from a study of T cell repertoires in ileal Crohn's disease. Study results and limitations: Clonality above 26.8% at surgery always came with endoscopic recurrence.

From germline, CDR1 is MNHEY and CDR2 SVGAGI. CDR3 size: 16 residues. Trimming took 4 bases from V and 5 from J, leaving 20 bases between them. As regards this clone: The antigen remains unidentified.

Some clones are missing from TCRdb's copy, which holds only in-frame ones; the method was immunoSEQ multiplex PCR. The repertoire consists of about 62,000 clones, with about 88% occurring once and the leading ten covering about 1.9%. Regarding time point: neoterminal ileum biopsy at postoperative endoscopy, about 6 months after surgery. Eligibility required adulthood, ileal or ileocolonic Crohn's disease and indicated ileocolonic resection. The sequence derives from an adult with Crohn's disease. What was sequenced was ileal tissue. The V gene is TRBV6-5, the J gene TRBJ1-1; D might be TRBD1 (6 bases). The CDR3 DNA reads TGTGCCAGCAGTTTCAGGGGTTTGGGGATTAGGACTGAAGCTTTCTTT. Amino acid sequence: CASSFRGLGIRTEAFF.